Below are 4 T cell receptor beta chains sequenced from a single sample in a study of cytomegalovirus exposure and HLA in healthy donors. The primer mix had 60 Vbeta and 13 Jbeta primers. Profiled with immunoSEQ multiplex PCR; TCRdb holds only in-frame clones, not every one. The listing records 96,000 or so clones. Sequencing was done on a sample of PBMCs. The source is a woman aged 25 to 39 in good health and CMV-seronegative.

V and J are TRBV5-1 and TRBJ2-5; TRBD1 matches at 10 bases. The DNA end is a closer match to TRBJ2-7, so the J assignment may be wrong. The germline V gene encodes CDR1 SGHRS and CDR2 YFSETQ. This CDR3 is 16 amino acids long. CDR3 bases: TGCGCCAGCAGCTCATCCCAGACAGGGGGCTACTACGAGCAGTACTTC. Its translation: CASSSSQTGGYYEQYF.

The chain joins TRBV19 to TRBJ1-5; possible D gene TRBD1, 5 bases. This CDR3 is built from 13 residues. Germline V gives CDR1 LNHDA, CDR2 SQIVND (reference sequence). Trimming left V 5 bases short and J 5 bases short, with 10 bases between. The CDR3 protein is CASSVLTDQPQHF. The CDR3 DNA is TGTGCCAGTAGTGTTTTGACAGATCAGCCCCAGCATTTT.

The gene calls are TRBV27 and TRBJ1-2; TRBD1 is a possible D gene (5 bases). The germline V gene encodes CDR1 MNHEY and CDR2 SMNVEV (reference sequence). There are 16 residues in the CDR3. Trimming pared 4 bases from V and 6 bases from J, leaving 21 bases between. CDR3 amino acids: CASSSVEIRWGDGYTF. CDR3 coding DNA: TGTGCCAGCAGTTCAGTAGAGATCAGATGGGGCGATGGCTACACCTTC.

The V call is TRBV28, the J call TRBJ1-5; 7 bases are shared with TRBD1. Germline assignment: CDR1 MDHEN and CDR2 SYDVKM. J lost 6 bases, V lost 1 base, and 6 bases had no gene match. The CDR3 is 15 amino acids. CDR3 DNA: TGTGCCAGCAGTTTATTTAGGGGGCGCGGTCAGCCCCAGCATTTT. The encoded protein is CASSLFRGRGQPQHF.